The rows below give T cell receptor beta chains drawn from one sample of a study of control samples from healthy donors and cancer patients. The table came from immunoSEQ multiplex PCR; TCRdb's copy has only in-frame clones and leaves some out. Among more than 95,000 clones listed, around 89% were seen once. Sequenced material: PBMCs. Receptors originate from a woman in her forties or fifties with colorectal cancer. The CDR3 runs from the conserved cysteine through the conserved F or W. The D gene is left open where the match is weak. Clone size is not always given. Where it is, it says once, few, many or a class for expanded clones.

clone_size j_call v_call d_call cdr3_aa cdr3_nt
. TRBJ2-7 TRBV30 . CAWRRTLDEQYF TGTGCCTGGAGGCGGACCTTGGACGAGCAGTACTTC
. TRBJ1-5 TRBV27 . CASSGLYNQPQHF TGTGCCAGCAGTGGACTCTACAATCAGCCCCAGCATTTT
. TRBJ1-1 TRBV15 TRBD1 CATSRDLGQEDEAFF TGTGCCACCAGCAGAGATTTAGGACAGGAGGACGAAGCTTTCTTT
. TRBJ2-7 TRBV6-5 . CASSPPGGNREQYF TGTGCCAGCAGCCCACCTGGGGGGAATCGGGAGCAGTACTTC
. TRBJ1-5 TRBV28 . CASSFQIDQPQHF TGTGCCAGCAGTTTTCAAATCGATCAGCCCCAGCATTTT
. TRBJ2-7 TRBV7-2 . CASSSPPFGAYEQYF TGTGCCAGCAGCTCCCCCCCTTTCGGCGCCTACGAGCAGTACTTC
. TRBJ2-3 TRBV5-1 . CASSLRRDRHTDTQYF TGCGCCAGCAGCTTGAGGCGGGATCGACACACAGATACGCAGTATTTT
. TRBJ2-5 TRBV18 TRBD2 CASSPQTSGGAETQYF TGTGCCAGCTCACCACAAACTAGCGGGGGGGCCGAGACCCAGTACTTC
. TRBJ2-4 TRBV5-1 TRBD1 CASSLARTGETLAKNIQYF TGCGCCAGCAGCTTGGCGAGGACAGGCGAGACCCTAGCCAAAAACATTCAGTACTTC
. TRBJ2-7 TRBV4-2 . CASSRTRAADWNSYEQYF TGTGCCAGCAGCCGCACGCGGGCGGCAGACTGGAACTCCTACGAGCAGTACTTC
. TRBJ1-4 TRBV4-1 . CASSRDFTGGEKLFF TGCGCCAGCAGCCGGGACTTTACCGGAGGTGAAAAACTGTTTTTT
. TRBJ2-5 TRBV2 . CASSLLETQYF TGTGCCAGCAGCTTGTTAGAGACCCAGTACTTC
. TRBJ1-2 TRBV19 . CASSISSAGYTF TGTGCCAGTAGTATTTCGAGTGCGGGCTACACCTTC
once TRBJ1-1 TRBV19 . CASQQGANTEAFF TGTGCCAGTCAACAGGGTGCGAACACTGAAGCTTTCTTT
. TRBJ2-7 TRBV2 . CASILAGNLLQYF TGTGCCAGCATACTCGCAGGGAACCTACTACAGTACTTC
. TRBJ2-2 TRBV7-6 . CASSYWEANTGELFF TGTGCCAGCAGTTATTGGGAGGCGAACACCGGGGAGCTGTTTTTT
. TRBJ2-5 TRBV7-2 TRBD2 CASSFGLAGVGETQYF TGTGCCAGCAGCTTCGGACTAGCGGGGGTTGGGGAGACCCAGTACTTC
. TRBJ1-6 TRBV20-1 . CSASLNSPLHF TGCAGTGCTAGCCTAAATTCACCCCTCCACTTT
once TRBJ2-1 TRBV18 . CASSALRNVESNNEQFF TGTGCCAGCTCAGCGTTGCGGAACGTAGAATCAAACAATGAGCAGTTCTTC
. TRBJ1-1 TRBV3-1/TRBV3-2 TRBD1 CASNPTGDTEAFF TGTGCCAGCAATCCTACAGGGGACACTGAAGCTTTCTTT
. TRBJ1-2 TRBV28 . CASSLDLADYGYTF TGTGCCAGCAGTTTAGATCTCGCCGACTATGGCTACACCTTC
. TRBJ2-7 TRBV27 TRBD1 CASSPRGGTGKYRIEQYF TGTGCCAGCAGTCCGCGGGGCGGGACAGGGAAATATCGGATCGAGCAGTACTTC
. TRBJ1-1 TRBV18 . CASSPVGSANTEAFF TGTGCCAGCTCACCAGTCGGGTCAGCTAACACTGAAGCTTTCTTT
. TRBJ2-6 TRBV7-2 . CVSGPASGANVLTF TGTGTCTCGGGACCGGCCTCTGGGGCCAACGTCCTGACTTTC
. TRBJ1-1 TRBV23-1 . CASSQSVGRQPKMNTEAFF TGCGCCAGCAGTCAATCGGTCGGTCGTCAGCCGAAGATGAACACTGAAGCTTTCTTT
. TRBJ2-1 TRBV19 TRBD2 CASARTSGRGLPYNEQFF TGTGCCAGTGCTCGAACTAGCGGGAGAGGTCTCCCCTACAATGAGCAGTTCTTC
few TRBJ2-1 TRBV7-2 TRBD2 CASSFLSGRVYNEQFF TGTGCCAGCAGCTTCCTAAGCGGGAGGGTCTACAATGAGCAGTTCTTC
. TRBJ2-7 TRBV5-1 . CASSLESGSYYEQYF TGCGCCAGCAGCTTGGAATCAGGGTCCTATTACGAGCAGTACTTC
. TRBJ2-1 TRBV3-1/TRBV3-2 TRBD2 CASSQGLAGGLWNEQFF TGTGCCAGCAGCCAGGGACTAGCGGGAGGGCTTTGGAATGAGCAGTTCTTC